The 4 T cell receptor beta chains reported below all come from one sample, sequenced in a study of cytomegalovirus exposure and HLA in healthy donors (TCRdb year 2017). Library creation used the immunoSEQ multiplex PCR assay. For the multiplex PCR, a mixture combining 60 forward primers for TCR Vbeta segments and 13 reverse primers for TCR Jbeta segments was used. This immuneACCESS table, as held by TCRdb, lists in-frame sequences with V and J called but not all clones. Of the missing ones, under half trace to an unresolved V gene in checked studies; the others have no known cause. The sample table lists roughly 170,000 clones, about 78% of them with a count of one. Of the sample, about 13% is held by the ten largest clones. The specimen sequenced was PBMCs. These receptors all come from a woman aged 50 to 60 in good health and CMV-seropositive.

The chain carries TRBV2 and TRBJ2-7, with D perhaps matching TRBD2 (5 bases). Germline CDR1 SNHLY, CDR2 FYNNEI. The V gene lost 0 bases and the J gene lost 7 bases, with 13 bases spanning the gap. This CDR3 comprises 14 residues. The CDR3 here is CASSEARGNAEQYF. CDR3 sequence (DNA): TGTGCCAGCAGTGAAGCGAGAGGGAATGCGGAGCAGTACTTC.

The chain has TRBV7-3 and TRBJ2-2; the D is unclear. Trimming shortened V by 6 bases and J by 3 bases, and 14 bases separated the two germline ends. Germline CDR1 SGHTA, CDR2 FQGTGA. This CDR3 contains 15 residues. CDR3 amino acids: CASSRGSVDTGELFF. The DNA for the CDR3 is TGTGCCAGCAGTCGCGGATCGGTGGACACCGGGGAGCTGTTTTTT.

The chain recombines TRBV19 with TRBJ2-1, with D possibly matching TRBD2 (5 bases). The CDR3 is 12 residues long. In germline, CDR1 is LNHDA, CDR2 SQIVND (reference sequence). V shed 2 bases and J shed 6 bases, with 5 bases lying between them. CDR3 residues: CASSIRGNEQFF. The CDR3, as DNA: TGTGCCAGTAGTATACGGGGCAATGAGCAGTTCTTC.

There are a few counts of this clone. The same CDR3 can be traced to other DNA sequences in this sample. This chain joins TRBV5-6 and TRBJ2-1, with 7 nucleotides matching TRBD2. The V gene's germline CDR1 is SGHDT and CDR2 YYEEEE. The CDR3 length is 15 residues. Trimming removed 0 bases from V and 1 base from J; junction bases left unmatched: 1. The CDR3 DNA is TGTGCCAGCAGCTTGGGGGGGGGTTCCTACAATGAGCAGTTCTTC. Its protein product is CASSLGGGSYNEQFF.